This entry lists 15 T cell receptor beta chains sequenced from one sample in a study of cytomegalovirus exposure and HLA in healthy donors (dated by TCRdb to the late 2010s). The library was made by the immunoSEQ multiplex PCR assay. A mixture of 60 forward primers for TCR Vbeta segments and 13 reverse primers for TCR Jbeta segments was used in the multiplex PCR. As stored in TCRdb, this immuneACCESS dataset retains in-frame rearrangements with V and J assigned. A fraction of the clones does not appear; measured against another copy, unresolved V genes explain less than half of the discrepancy, and the remainder lacks a known reason. The sample records 60,000 to 80,000 clones, approximately 80% of which are singletons. Together, the top ten hold around 2.9% of the sample. The sequenced material came from PBMCs. The receptors were gathered from a girl aged 5 to 17 in good health and CMV-seropositive.

The chain couples TRBV29-1 to TRBJ1-2; D is unclear. Trimming removed 5 bases from V and 6 bases from J, with 16 bases in between. Germline V gene lookup returns CDR1 SQVTM and CDR2 ANQGSEA. This CDR3 region has 13 residues. In DNA form, the CDR3 reads TGCAGCGTTCGTCGGGGTATTAAAGATGGCTACACCTTC. It is translated as CSVRRGIKDGYTF. Combining the CDR3 with reference TRBV29-1 and TRBJ1-2 gives the whole variable domain SAVISQKPSRDICQRGTSLTIQCQVDSQVTMMFWYRQQPGQSLTLIATANQGSEATYESGFVIDKFPISRPNLTFSTLTVSNMSPEDSSIYLCSVRRGIKDGYTFGSGTRLTVV.

This chain links TRBV5-6 with TRBJ2-7; 8 bases fit TRBD2. CDR1 and CDR2 from the germline V gene are SGHDT and YYEEEE. This CDR3 is 16 amino acids long. The trim removed 4 bases at V and 4 bases at J, leaving 13 bases unmatched. CDR3: CASSSPGGGNLYEQYF. CDR3 DNA sequence: TGTGCCAGCAGCAGCCCGGGGGGGGGAAACCTTTACGAGCAGTACTTC.

As DNA, the CDR3 is TGCGCCAGCAGCTTGGAGGGGCTAGGCAACCAAGAGACCCAGTACTTC. Translating it yields CASSLEGLGNQETQYF. The genes are TRBV5-1 and TRBJ2-5; TRBD1 is a possible D gene (5 bases). The germline V gene encodes CDR1 SGHRS and CDR2 YFSETQ. The CDR3 is made up of 16 amino acids. V dropped 0 bases and J dropped 0 bases, with 12 bases sitting between them.

This sequence joins TRBV7-2 and TRBJ2-7; 12 positions match TRBD1. Germline assignment: CDR1 SGHTA and CDR2 FQGNSA. The CDR3 spans 15 residues. The V segment lost 6 bases and the J segment 4 bases; nucleotides outside the gene matches: 7. In nucleotides, the CDR3 is TGTGCCAGCAGGCCCGGGACAGGGGGCAGATACGAGCAGTACTTC. This sequence encodes CASRPGTGGRYEQYF. Full variable domain (rest looked up from reference TRBV7-2 and TRBJ2-7): GAGVSQSPSNKVTEKGKDVELRCDPISGHTALYWYRQSLGQGLEFLIYFQGNSAPDKSGLPSDRFSAERTGGSVSTLTIQRTQQEDSAVYLCASRPGTGGRYEQYFGPGTRLTVT.

The V call is TRBV5-6, the J call TRBJ2-7; 14 nucleotides agree with TRBD2. This CDR3 comprises 15 residues. Trimming removed 4 bases from V and 7 bases from J; junction bases left unmatched: 7. CDR1 is SGHDT, CDR2 YYEEEE, per germline. The CDR3 protein is CASSLTSGRAGEQYF. CDR3 sequence (DNA): TGTGCCAGCAGCCTGACTAGCGGGAGGGCCGGGGAGCAGTACTTC.

The chain is built from TRBV28 and TRBJ1-5, with a weak D call TRBD1 (6 bases). Germline V gives CDR1 MDHEN, CDR2 SYDVKM. CDR3 size: 13 residues. V was cut by 6 bases and J by 2 bases, with 8 bases left in between. This chain's CDR3 is CASRGGGNQPQHF. The CDR3 region has the DNA TGTGCCAGCAGAGGGGGTGGCAATCAGCCCCAGCATTTT.

V and J are TRBV4-1 and TRBJ1-1; possible D gene TRBD1, 6 bases. This CDR3 has 16 residues. The V gene's germline CDR1 is MGHRA and CDR2 YSYEKL. V lost 0 bases to trimming and J lost 1 base, with 12 bases between them. This CDR3 is CASSQDGNRANTEAFF. In nucleotides, the CDR3 is TGCGCCAGCAGCCAAGATGGGAACAGGGCGAACACTGAAGCTTTCTTT.

The chain recombines TRBV7-9 with TRBJ1-2; a possible D gene is TRBD1 (6 bases). CDR1 and CDR2 from the germline V gene are SEHNR and FQNEAQ (reference sequence). Trimming left V 1 base short and J 4 bases short, with 10 bases between. This CDR3 region has 14 residues. CDR3 residues: CASSLEGHPYGYTF. The CDR3 DNA reads as TGTGCCAGCAGCTTAGAGGGACACCCCTATGGCTACACCTTC.

J is TRBJ1-6 and V is TRBV11-2; 8 bases fit TRBD1. Trimming cost V 4 bases and J 9 bases; bases outside gene matches: 8. In germline, CDR1 is SGHAT, CDR2 FQNNGV. This CDR3 region has 15 residues. CDR3 protein: CASSSKTGVTSPLHF. The CDR3 nucleotides are TGTGCCAGCAGCTCTAAGACAGGGGTAACTTCACCCCTCCACTTT. Using reference TRBV11-2 and TRBJ1-6 for the parts outside the CDR3, the full variable domain is EAGVAQSPRYKIIEKRQSVAFWCNPISGHATLYWYQQILGQGPKLLIQFQNNGVVDDSQLPKDRFSAERLKGVDSTLKIQPAKLEDSAVYLCASSSKTGVTSPLHFGNGTRLTVT.

The chain uses TRBV6-5 and TRBJ2-7, with TRBD1 identical over 7 bases. With 2 bases clipped from V and 3 bases from J, the junction kept 7 bases outside the gene matches. The CDR3 spans 15 residues. Germline CDR1 and CDR2: MNHEY and SVGAGI. CDR3 in amino acids: CASSYTRRGNYEQYF. CDR3 bases: TGTGCCAGCAGTTACACCCGCAGGGGGAACTACGAGCAGTACTTC.

This clone showed up just once. The chain links TRBV10-3 to TRBJ2-7, with D possibly TRBD2 on 7 matching bases. Germline V gene data show CDR1 as ENHRY and CDR2 as SYGVKD. The CDR3 sequence is 19 residues long. Trimming took off 8 bases at V and 2 bases at J, with 31 bases between the two ends. CDR3 amino acids: CAISGLLSRGRGSTYEQYF. CDR3 DNA: TGTGCCATCTCCGGTTTGTTGTCGCGGGGGCGGGGGTCGACCTACGAGCAGTACTTC.

V usage is TRBV5-1 and J usage is TRBJ2-7, with 11 bases lining up with TRBD2. Germline CDR1 and CDR2: SGHRS and YFSETQ. This CDR3 comprises 17 residues. V was pared by 4 bases and J by 1 base, with 10 bases of the junction left unmatched. CDR3 amino acids: CASSKSPRTSGSYEQYF. The CDR3 DNA sequence: TGCGCCAGCAGCAAGAGCCCTCGGACTAGCGGGTCCTACGAGCAGTACTTC.

This chain connects TRBV28 to TRBJ1-1, with D hard to call. Deletions cut 2 bases from V and 5 bases from J, with 9 bases between. CDR1 and CDR2 (germline): MDHEN, SYDVKM. CDR3 length: 13 residues. The CDR3 region has the DNA TGTGCCAGCAGTTTACTTAGCGGAACTGAAGCTTTCTTT. Its protein product is CASSLLSGTEAFF.

The V and J genes are TRBV6-5 and TRBJ2-5; 11 positions match TRBD2. With 0 bases clipped from V and 5 bases from J, the junction kept 5 bases outside the gene matches. CDR1 and CDR2 from the germline V gene are MNHEY and SVGAGI. The CDR3 has 16 amino acids. CDR3 DNA sequence: TGTGCCAGCAGTTACTCAAGATCTAGCGGGAGGGAGACCCAGTACTTC. Its protein is CASSYSRSSGRETQYF.

The chain couples TRBV6-6 to TRBJ1-5; D may be TRBD1 (5 bases). The CDR3 totals 15 residues. V was pared by 0 bases and J by 4 bases, with 10 bases between. From germline, CDR1 is MNHNY and CDR2 SVGAGI (reference sequence). The DNA for the CDR3 is TGTGCCAGCAGTTACTCCCCAGGGCCTAATCAGCCCCAGCATTTT. Its protein is CASSYSPGPNQPQHF.